Listed here are 13 T cell receptor beta chains from one sample, sequenced in a study of blood T cell repertoires in COVID-19. The data were produced by immunoSEQ multiplex PCR, yet TCRdb's version contains in-frame clones alone and is incomplete. The sample has approximately 130,000 clones; around 88% are singletons. Sequences were obtained from peripheral blood. These TCRs come from a woman aged 50 to 60 who had recovered from COVID-19.

The CDR3 protein is CASRKSGGMEETQYF. CDR3 DNA sequence: TGTGCCAGCAGGAAAAGCGGGGGGATGGAGGAGACCCAGTACTTC. V and J are TRBV14 and TRBJ2-5; 9 positions agree with TRBD2. The germline V gene has CDR1 SGHDN and CDR2 FVKESK. Trimming removed 6 bases from V and 5 bases from J; junction bases left unmatched: 10. The CDR3 length is 15 residues.

The CDR3: CASHRSGDEKLFF. The DNA of the CDR3 is TGTGCCAGCCACAGGTCTGGGGATGAAAAACTGTTTTTT. V and J are TRBV19 and TRBJ1-4; the D gene is possibly TRBD1 (5 bases). Trimming shortened V by 9 bases and J by 6 bases, and 14 bases separated the two germline ends. The CDR3 consists of 13 residues. Germline CDR1 reads LNHDA; CDR2 reads SQIVND (reference sequence).

V usage is TRBV27 and J usage is TRBJ2-2; TRBD2 agrees at 8 bases. The CDR3 runs 20 residues. V shed 2 bases, J shed 0 bases, and the junction held 14 bases outside the gene matches. Germline V gives CDR1 MNHEY, CDR2 SMNVEV (reference sequence). The CDR3 reads CASSLKKVLAGTTNTGELFF. For the CDR3, the DNA is TGTGCCAGCAGTTTAAAGAAGGTTCTAGCGGGTACCACGAACACCGGGGAGCTGTTTTTT.

As DNA, the CDR3 is TGTGCCATCAGTCTACACAGGGGTCAAGAGACCCAGTACTTC. This encodes CAISLHRGQETQYF. V usage is TRBV10-3 and J usage is TRBJ2-5; 7 bases line up with TRBD1. The CDR3 spans 14 residues. J was trimmed by 2 bases and V by 5 bases; bases with no gene match: 5. CDR1 is ENHRY, CDR2 SYGVKD, per germline.

Points on this clone: Germline and junction disagree at one end, which may indicate a read error. The J gene is TRBJ2-5, the V gene TRBV3-1 (or the pseudogene TRBV3-2), with 10 bases fitting TRBD2. Germline V gene data show CDR1 as LGHDT and CDR2 as YNNKEL (reference sequence). The CDR3 runs to 12 residues. CDR3 coding DNA: TGTGCCAGCAGCCAAGGGGCTAGCGGGAGAAACTTC. Its translation is CASSQGASGRNF.

The V gene is TRBV24-1, the J gene TRBJ1-5, with unresolved D. There are 14 residues in the CDR3. V dropped 0 bases and J dropped 1 base, with 3 bases sitting between them. Germline CDR1 is KGHDR and CDR2 is SFDVKD. The CDR3, as DNA: TGTGCCACCAGTGATTTGCTGAGCAATCAGCCCCAGCATTTT. The encoded protein is CATSDLLSNQPQHF.

The chain recombines TRBV7-2 with TRBJ1-1, with 9 bases matching TRBD1. Germline V lookup: CDR1 SGHTA, CDR2 FQGNSA. The CDR3 runs to 17 residues. After removal of 1 base from V and 3 bases from J, the junction contained 9 bases not matched to a gene. Here the CDR3 reads CASSLGGPTGGYTEAFF. The CDR3 DNA reads TGTGCCAGCAGCTTAGGTGGGCCGACAGGGGGATACACTGAAGCTTTCTTT.

The V and J genes are TRBV5-1 and TRBJ1-2; 9 nucleotides agree with TRBD1. In germline, CDR1 is SGHRS, CDR2 YFSETQ. This CDR3 region has 14 residues. The junction had 3 bases not matched to a gene; V was cut back by 0 bases and J by 6 bases. The CDR3 region is CASSLGGTGNGYTF. CDR3 sequence (DNA): TGCGCCAGCAGCTTGGGAGGGACAGGGAATGGCTACACCTTC.

The genes are TRBV2 and TRBJ1-6, with D unclear. Germline V lookup: CDR1 SNHLY, CDR2 FYNNEI. V was pared by 1 base and J by 6 bases, with 7 bases between. This CDR3 spans 14 amino acids. CDR3 loop: CASSEGRVNSPLHF. The CDR3 DNA is TGTGCCAGCAGTGAAGGACGGGTTAATTCACCCCTCCACTTT.

V usage is TRBV2 and J usage is TRBJ1-2; possibly TRBD1 for D (6 bases). The V gene lost 1 base and the J gene lost 7 bases, with 10 bases spanning the gap. Germline lookup yields CDR1 SNHLY and CDR2 FYNNEI. The CDR3 is 13 residues long. CDR3 sequence: CASSEEGVSGYTF. The CDR3 DNA reads as TGTGCCAGCAGTGAAGAGGGGGTTAGTGGCTACACCTTC. Together with reference TRBV2 and TRBJ1-2, the CDR3 gives the full variable domain: EPEVTQTPSHQVTQMGQEVILRCVPISNHLYFYWYRQILGQKVEFLVSFYNNEISEKSEIFDDQFSVERPDGSNFTLKIRSTKLEDSAMYFCASSEEGVSGYTFGSGTRLTVV.

V usage is TRBV12-3 or TRBV12-4 and J usage is TRBJ2-4; the match to TRBD2 covers 8 bases. Trimming at V came to 5 bases and at J to 15 bases, leaving 9 bases not matched to a gene. This CDR3 is 12 amino acids long. This chain's CDR3 is CASSPDAGGSYF. The CDR3 DNA sequence: TGTGCCAGCAGTCCCGACGCGGGGGGTTCGTACTTC.

This clone showed up many times. The chain combines TRBV16 with TRBJ1-5; 9 bases fit TRBD1. The CDR3 has 14 residues. V trimming: 4 bases; J trimming: 7 bases; junction bases outside the gene matches: 5. Looked up from germline, CDR1 is KGHSY and CDR2 is FQNENV. The CDR3 sequence: CASSPGQGRQPQHF. The CDR3 DNA is TGTGCCAGCAGCCCTGGACAGGGGAGACAGCCCCAGCATTTT. Filled out from reference TRBV16 and TRBJ1-5, the complete variable domain reads GEEVAQTPKHLVRGEGQKAKLYCAPIKGHSYVFWYQQVLKNEFKFLISFQNENVFDETGMPKERFSAKCLPNSPCSLEIQATKLEDSAVYFCASSPGQGRQPQHFGDGTRLSIL.

CDR3 in DNA: TGTGCCAGCAGCTTCTCAGCGGGGTCTCGCTCCTACGAGCAGTACTTC. Protein product: CASSFSAGSRSYEQYF. V usage is TRBV5-4 and J usage is TRBJ2-7, with TRBD2 matching 7 bases. Germline V lookup: CDR1 SGHNT, CDR2 YYREEE (reference sequence). This CDR3 is built from 16 residues. Trimming removed 2 bases from V and 0 bases from J; junction bases left unmatched: 8.